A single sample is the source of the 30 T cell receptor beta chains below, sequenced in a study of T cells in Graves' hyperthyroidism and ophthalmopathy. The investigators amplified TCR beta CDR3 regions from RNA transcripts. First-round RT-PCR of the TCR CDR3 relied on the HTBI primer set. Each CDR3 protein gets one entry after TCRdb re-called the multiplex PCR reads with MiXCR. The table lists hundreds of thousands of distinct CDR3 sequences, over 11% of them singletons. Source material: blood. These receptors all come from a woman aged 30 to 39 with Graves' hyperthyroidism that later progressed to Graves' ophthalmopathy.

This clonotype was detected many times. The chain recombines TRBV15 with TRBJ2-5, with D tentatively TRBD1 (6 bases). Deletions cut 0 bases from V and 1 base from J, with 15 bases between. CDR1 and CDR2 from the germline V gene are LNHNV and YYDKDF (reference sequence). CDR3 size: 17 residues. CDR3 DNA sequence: TGTGCCACCAGCAGAGAGGGGGACACGGCGCTCCAAGAGACCCAGTACTTC. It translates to CATSREGDTALQETQYF.

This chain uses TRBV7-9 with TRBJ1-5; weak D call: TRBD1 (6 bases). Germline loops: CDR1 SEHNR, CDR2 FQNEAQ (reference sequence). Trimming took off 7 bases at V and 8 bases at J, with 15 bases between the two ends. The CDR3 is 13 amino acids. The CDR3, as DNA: TGTGCCAGCAACCGTCAGGGGTTTGAGCCCCAGCATTTT. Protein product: CASNRQGFEPQHF. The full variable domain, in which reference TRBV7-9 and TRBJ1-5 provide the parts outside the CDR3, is DTGVSQNPRHKITKRGQNVTFRCDPISEHNRLYWYRQTLGQGPEFLTYFQNEAQLEKSRLLSDRFSAERPKGSFSTLEIQRTEQGDSAMYLCASNRQGFEPQHFGDGTRLSIL.

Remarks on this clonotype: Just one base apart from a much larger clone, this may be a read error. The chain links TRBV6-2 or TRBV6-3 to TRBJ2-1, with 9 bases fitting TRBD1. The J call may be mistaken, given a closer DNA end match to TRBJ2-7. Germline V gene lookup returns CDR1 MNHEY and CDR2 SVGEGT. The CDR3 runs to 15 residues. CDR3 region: CASSLGQGPNDEQYF. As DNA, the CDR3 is TGTGCCAGCAGCTTGGGACAGGGCCCCAACGATGAGCAGTACTTC.

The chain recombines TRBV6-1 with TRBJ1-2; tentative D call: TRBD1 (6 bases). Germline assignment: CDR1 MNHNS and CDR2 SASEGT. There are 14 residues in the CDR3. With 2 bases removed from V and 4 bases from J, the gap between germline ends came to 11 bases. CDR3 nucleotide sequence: TGTGCCAGCAGTGAACAACAGGGAAGCTATGGCTACACCTTC. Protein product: CASSEQQGSYGYTF.

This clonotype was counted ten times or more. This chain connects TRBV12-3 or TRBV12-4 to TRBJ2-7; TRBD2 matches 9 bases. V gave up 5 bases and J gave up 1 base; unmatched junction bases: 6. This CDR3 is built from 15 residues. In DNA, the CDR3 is TGTGCCAGCAGTCCCCCGACTAGCGGATCCTACGAGCAGTACTTC. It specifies CASSPPTSGSYEQYF.

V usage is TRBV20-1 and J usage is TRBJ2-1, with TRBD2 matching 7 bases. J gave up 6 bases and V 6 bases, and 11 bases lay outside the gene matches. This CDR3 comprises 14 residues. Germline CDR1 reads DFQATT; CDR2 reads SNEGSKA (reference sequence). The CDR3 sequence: CSAQSGKTSNEQFF. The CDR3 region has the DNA TGCAGTGCCCAAAGCGGGAAGACCTCCAATGAGCAGTTCTTC.

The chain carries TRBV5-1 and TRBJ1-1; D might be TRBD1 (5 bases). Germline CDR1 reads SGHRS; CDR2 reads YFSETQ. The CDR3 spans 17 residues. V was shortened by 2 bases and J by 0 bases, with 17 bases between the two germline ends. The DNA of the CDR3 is TGCGCCAGCAGCTTAATAGGCAGGGTCCCTTTGAACACTGAAGCTTTCTTT. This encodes CASSLIGRVPLNTEAFF.

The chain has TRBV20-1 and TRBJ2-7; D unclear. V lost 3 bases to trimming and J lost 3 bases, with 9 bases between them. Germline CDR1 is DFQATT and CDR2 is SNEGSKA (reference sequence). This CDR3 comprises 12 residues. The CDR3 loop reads CSARGARYEQYF. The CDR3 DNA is TGCAGTGCTAGGGGCGCCCGCTACGAGCAGTACTTC.

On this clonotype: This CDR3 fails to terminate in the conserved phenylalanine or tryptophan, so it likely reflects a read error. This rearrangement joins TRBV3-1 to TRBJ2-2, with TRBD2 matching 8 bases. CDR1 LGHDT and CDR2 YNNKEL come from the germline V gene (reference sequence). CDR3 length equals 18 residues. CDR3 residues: CASSLRTSGYANTGELFS. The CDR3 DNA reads TGTGCCAGCAGCCTCAGAACTAGCGGATACGCGAACACCGGAGAGCTGTTTTCT.

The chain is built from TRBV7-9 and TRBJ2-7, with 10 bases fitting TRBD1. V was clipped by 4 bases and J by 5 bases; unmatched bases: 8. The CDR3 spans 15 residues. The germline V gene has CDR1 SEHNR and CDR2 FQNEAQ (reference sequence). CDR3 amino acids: CASSSRGTGDHEQYF. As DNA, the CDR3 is TGTGCCAGCAGCTCCAGAGGGACAGGGGACCACGAGCAGTACTTC.

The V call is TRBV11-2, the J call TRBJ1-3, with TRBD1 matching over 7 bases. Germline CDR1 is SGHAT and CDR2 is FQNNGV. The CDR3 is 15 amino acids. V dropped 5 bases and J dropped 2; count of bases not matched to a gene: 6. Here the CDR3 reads CASSQDGTAGNTIYF. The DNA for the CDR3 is TGTGCCAGCAGCCAAGATGGGACAGCTGGAAACACCATATATTTT. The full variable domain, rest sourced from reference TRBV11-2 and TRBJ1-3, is EAGVAQSPRYKIIEKRQSVAFWCNPISGHATLYWYQQILGQGPKLLIQFQNNGVVDDSQLPKDRFSAERLKGVDSTLKIQPAKLEDSAVYLCASSQDGTAGNTIYFGEGSWLTVV.

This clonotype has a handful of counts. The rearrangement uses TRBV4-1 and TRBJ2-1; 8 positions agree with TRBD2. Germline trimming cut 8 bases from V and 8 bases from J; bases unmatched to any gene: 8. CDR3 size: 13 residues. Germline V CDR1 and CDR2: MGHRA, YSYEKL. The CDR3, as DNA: TGCGCCAGCTTAAACCTAGCGGGCGATGAGCAGTTCTTC. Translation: CASLNLAGDEQFF.

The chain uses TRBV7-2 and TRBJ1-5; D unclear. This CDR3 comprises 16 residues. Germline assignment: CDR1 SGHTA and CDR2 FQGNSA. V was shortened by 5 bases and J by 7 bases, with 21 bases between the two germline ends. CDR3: CASSAQAGGYGQPQHF. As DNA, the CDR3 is TGTGCCAGCAGCGCGCAGGCAGGCGGATACGGGCAGCCCCAGCATTTT.

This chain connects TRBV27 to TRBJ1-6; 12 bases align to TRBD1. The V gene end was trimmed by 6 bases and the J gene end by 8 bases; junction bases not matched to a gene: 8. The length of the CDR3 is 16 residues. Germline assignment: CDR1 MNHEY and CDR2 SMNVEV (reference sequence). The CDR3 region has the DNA TGTGCCAGCAGCACGATAGGGACAGGGGGCGATTCACCCCTCCACTTT. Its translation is CASSTIGTGGDSPLHF.

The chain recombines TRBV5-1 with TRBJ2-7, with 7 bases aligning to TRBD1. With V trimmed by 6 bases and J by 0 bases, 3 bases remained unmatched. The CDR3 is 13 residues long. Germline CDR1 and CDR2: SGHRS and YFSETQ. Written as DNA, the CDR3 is TGCGCCAGCACATGGGACAGCTCCTACGAGCAGTACTTC. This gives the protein CASTWDSSYEQYF.

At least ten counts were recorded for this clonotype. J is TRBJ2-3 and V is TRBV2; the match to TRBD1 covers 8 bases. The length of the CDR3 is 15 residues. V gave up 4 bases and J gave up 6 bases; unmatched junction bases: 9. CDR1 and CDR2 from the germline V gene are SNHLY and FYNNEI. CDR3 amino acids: CASSVQGAGGDTQYF. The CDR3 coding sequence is TGTGCCAGCAGTGTTCAGGGGGCCGGTGGGGATACGCAGTATTTT.

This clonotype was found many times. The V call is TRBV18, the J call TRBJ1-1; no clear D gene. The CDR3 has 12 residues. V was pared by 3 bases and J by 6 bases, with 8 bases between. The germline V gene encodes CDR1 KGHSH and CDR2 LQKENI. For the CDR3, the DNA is TGTGCCAGCTCACCCCCCCAGTCTGAAGCTTTCTTT. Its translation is CASSPPQSEAFF. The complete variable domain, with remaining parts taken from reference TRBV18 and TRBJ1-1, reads NAGVMQNPRHLVRRRGQEARLRCSPMKGHSHVYWYRQLPEEGLKFMVYLQKENIIDESGMPKERFSAEFPKEGPSILRIQQVVRGDSAAYFCASSPPQSEAFFGQGTRLTVV.

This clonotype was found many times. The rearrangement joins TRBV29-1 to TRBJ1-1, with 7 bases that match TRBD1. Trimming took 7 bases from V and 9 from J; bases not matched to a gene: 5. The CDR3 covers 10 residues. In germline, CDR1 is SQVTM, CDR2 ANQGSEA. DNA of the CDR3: TGCAGCGGGACAGGTCCCCAAGCTTTCTTT. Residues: CSGTGPQAFF.

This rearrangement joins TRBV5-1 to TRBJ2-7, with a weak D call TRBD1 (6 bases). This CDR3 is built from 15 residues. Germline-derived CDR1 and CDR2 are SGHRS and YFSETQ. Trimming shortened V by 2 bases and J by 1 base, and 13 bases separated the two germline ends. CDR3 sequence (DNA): TGCGCCAGCAGCTTCACCCTGACAGGTTCCTACGAGCAGTACTTC. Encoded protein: CASSFTLTGSYEQYF.

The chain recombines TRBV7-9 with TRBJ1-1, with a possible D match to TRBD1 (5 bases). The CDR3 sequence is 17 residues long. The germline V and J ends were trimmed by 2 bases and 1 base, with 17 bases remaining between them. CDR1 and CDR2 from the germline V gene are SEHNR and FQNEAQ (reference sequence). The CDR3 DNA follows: TGTGCCAGCAGCTTACTCGGCAGGGTAGACGAGAACACTGAAGCTTTCTTT. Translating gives CASSLLGRVDENTEAFF.

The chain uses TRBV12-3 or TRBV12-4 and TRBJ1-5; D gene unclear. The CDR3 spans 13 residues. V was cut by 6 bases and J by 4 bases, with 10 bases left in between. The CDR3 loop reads CASRPSVNQPQHF. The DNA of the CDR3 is TGTGCCAGCAGACCCTCTGTAAATCAGCCCCAGCATTTT.

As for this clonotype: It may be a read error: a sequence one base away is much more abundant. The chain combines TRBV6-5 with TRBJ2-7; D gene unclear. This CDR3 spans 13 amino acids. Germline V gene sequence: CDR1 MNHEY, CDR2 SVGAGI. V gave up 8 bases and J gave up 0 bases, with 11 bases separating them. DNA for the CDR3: TGTGCCAGCGTTGCACCGTGCTCCTACGAGCAGTACTTC. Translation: CASVAPCSYEQYF.

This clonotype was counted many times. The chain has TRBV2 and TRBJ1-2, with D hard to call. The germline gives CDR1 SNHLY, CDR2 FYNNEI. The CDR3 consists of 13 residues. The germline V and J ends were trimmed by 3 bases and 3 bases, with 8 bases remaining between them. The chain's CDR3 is CASSETTDYGYTF. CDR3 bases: TGTGCCAGCAGTGAGACAACCGACTATGGCTACACCTTC.

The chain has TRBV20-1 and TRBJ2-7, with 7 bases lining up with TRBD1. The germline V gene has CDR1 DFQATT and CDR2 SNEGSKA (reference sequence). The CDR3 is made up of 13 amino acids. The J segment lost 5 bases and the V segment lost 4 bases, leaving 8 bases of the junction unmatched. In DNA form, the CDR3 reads TGCAGTGCTAAGGAACAGGGGTTCGACGAGCAGTACTTC. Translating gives CSAKEQGFDEQYF.

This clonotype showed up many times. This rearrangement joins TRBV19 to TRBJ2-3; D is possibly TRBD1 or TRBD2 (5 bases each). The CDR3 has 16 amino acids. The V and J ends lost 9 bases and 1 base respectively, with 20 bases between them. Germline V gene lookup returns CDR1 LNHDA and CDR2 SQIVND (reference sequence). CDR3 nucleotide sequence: TGTGCCAGCAGAGGGTGGGGACCGAGGGGCACAGATACGCAGTATTTT. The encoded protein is CASRGWGPRGTDTQYF.

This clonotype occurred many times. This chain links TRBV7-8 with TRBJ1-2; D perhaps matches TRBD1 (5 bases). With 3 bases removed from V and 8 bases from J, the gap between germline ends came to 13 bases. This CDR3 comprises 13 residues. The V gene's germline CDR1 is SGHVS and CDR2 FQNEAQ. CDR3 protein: CASSFQGGSGYTF. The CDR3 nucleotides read TGTGCCAGCAGCTTCCAGGGAGGTTCGGGCTACACCTTC.

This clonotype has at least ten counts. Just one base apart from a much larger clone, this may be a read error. This CDR3 is CAWSVAGNTEAFF. The CDR3 DNA reads TGTGCCTGGAGTGTAGCGGGGAACACTGAAGCTTTCTTT. The rearrangement joins TRBV30 to TRBJ1-1; D is ambiguous. The V gene lost 0 bases and the J gene lost 1 base, with 6 bases spanning the gap. CDR1 is GTSNPN, CDR2 SVGIG, per germline (reference sequence). The CDR3 extends over 13 amino acids.

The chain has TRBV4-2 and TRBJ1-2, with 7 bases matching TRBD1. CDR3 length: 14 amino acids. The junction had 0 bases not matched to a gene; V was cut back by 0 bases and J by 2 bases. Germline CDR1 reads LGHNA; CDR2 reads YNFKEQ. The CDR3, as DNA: TGTGCCAGCAGCCAAGAAGGGGGCAACTATGGCTACACCTTC. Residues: CASSQEGGNYGYTF.

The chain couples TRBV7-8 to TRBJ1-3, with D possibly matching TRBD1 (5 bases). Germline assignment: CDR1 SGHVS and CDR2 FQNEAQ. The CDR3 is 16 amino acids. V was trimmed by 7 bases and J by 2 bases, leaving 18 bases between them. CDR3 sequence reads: CASTRSGASAGNTIYF. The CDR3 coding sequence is TGTGCCAGCACGCGTTCCGGGGCCTCCGCTGGAAACACCATATATTTT.

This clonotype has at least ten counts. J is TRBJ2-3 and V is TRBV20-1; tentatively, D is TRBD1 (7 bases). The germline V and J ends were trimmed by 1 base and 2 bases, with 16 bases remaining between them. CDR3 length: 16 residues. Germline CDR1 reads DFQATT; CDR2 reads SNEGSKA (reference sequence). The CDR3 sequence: CSARGGDSTPTDTQYF. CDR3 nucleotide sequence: TGCAGTGCTAGAGGCGGGGACAGCACACCCACAGATACGCAGTATTTT.